These 4 T cell receptor beta chains came from one sample sequenced in a study of T cells in localized non-small cell lung cancer. Profiled with immunoSEQ multiplex PCR; TCRdb holds only in-frame clones, not every one. The sample has nearly 25,000 clones, roughly 90% seen once. Sequencing was performed on peripheral blood, taken before any cancer treatment. The receptors stem from a man aged 40 to 70 with stage III squamous cell lung carcinoma.

This chain uses TRBV9 with TRBJ2-5; D remains unclear. Germline V gives CDR1 SGDLS, CDR2 YYNGEE. The CDR3 contains 17 residues. Trimming stripped 0 bases from V and 0 bases from J, with 15 bases between. The CDR3 reads CASSVGGSGGYQETQYF. DNA of the CDR3: TGTGCCAGCAGCGTAGGGGGATCCGGTGGGTACCAAGAGACCCAGTACTTC.

This chain joins TRBV5-6 and TRBJ1-3; D possibly corresponds to TRBD1 (5 bases). This CDR3 has 14 residues. Deletions cut 1 base from V and 4 bases from J, with 9 bases between. Germline V gene lookup returns CDR1 SGHDT and CDR2 YYEEEE. In DNA form, the CDR3 reads TGTGCCAGCAGCTTGCCGACAGTCGGAAACACCATATATTTT. This gives the protein CASSLPTVGNTIYF.

The chain links TRBV19 to TRBJ2-5, with D perhaps TRBD2 (5 bases). V was cut by 5 bases and J by 4 bases, with 17 bases left in between. CDR1 is LNHDA, CDR2 SQIVND, per germline (reference sequence). The length of the CDR3 is 15 residues. The CDR3 DNA reads as TGTGCCAGTAGTCACCGGGGAAGAGGGTTAGAGACCCAGTACTTC. It encodes CASSHRGRGLETQYF. Full variable domain (missing parts from reference TRBV19 and TRBJ2-5): DGGITQSPKYLFRKEGQNVTLSCEQNLNHDAMYWYRQDPGQGLRLIYYSQIVNDFQKGDIAEGYSVSREKKESFPLTVTSAQKNPTAFYLCASSHRGRGLETQYFGPGTRLLVL.

The V and J genes are TRBV7-2 and TRBJ2-5; the match to TRBD2 covers 11 bases. The CDR3 totals 16 residues. Germline CDR1 SGHTA, CDR2 FQGNSA. Losses at the gene ends were 5 bases for V and 7 bases for J; bases not matched to a gene: 12. The CDR3 loop is CASSLGGSGGAGTQYF. CDR3 coding DNA: TGTGCCAGCAGCCTAGGAGGTAGCGGGGGGGCCGGGACCCAGTACTTC.